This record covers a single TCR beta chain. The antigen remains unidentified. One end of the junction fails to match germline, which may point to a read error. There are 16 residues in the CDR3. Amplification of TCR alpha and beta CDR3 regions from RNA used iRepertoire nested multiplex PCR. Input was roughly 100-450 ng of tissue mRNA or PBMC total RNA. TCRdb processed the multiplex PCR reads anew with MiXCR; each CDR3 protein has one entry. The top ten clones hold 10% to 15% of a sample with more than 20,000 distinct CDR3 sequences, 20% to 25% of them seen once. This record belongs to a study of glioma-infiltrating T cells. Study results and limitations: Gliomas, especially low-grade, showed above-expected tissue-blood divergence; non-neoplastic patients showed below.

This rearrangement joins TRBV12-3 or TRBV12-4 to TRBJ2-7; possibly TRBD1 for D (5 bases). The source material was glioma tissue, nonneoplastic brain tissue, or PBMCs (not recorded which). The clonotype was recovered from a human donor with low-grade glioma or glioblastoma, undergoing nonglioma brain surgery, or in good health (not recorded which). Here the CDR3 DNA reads TGTGCCAGCAGTGACTTCGGCAGGGTCGCTACCTACGAGGAGTACTTC. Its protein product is CASSDFGRVATYEEYF.